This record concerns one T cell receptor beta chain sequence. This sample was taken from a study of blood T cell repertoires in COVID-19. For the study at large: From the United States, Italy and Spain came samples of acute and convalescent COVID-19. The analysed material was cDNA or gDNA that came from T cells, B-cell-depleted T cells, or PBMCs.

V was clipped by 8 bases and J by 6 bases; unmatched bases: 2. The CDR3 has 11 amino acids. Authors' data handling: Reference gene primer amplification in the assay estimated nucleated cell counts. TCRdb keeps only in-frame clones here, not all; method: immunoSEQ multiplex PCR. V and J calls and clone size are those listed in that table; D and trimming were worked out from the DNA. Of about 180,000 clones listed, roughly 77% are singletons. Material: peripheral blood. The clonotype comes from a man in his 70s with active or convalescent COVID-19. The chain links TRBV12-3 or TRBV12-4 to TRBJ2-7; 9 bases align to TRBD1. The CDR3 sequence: CASGDRAEQYF. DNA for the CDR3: TGTGCCAGCGGGGACAGGGCCGAGCAGTACTTC.